The 26 T cell receptor beta chains below were found in one sample sequenced in a study of metastatic and nonmetastatic thyroid tumors. No treatment had been given to any patient before thyroid surgery. TCRdb re-called the PCR reads through MiXCR. The sample comprises 13,000 or so clones, more than 20% of which are singletons, and nearly 60% rests with the top ten. What was sequenced was blood. Receptor source: a male donor with papillary thyroid cancer or a benign thyroid nodule (not recorded which). Some clones in this sample may be carry-over from other donors' samples.

Judged by abundance, this clone is medium-sized. The chain combines TRBV5-1 with TRBJ2-7, with D perhaps matching TRBD2 (6 bases). The CDR3 totals 14 residues. V lost 0 bases to trimming and J lost 4 bases, with 11 bases between them. Per the germline V gene, CDR1 is SGHRS and CDR2 is YFSETQ. The CDR3 bases are TGCGCCAGCAGCTTGGGACTAGACTCTTACGAGCAGTACTTC. Translating gives CASSLGLDSYEQYF.

The DNA of the CDR3 is TGCGCCAGCAGCTTGAAGTTCCCCGGCTACGAGCAGTACTTC. Translation gives CASSLKFPGYEQYF. The chain couples TRBV5-1 to TRBJ2-7; the D is unclear. The V gene lost 1 base and the J gene lost 3 bases, with 11 bases spanning the gap. This CDR3 comprises 14 residues. Looked up from germline, CDR1 is SGHRS and CDR2 is YFSETQ.

The rearrangement links TRBV11-1 to TRBJ2-1; D is possibly TRBD1 (6 bases). The CDR3 totals 17 residues. Germline V gives CDR1 SGHAT, CDR2 FQDESV (reference sequence). V was cut by 5 bases and J by 11 bases, with 28 bases left in between. The chain's CDR3 is CASSPLGGDGQTSKQFF. The CDR3 coding sequence is TGTGCCAGCAGCCCACTAGGAGGAGACGGACAGACATCAAAGCAGTTCTTC.

The table lists this clone with many counts. This rearrangement joins TRBV6-1 to TRBJ2-3; 12 nucleotides agree with TRBD2. The CDR3 is made up of 14 amino acids. V gave up 5 bases and J gave up 3 bases; unmatched junction bases: 0. Germline V CDR1 and CDR2: MNHNS, SASEGT. Here the CDR3 DNA reads TGTGCCAGCAGTACTAGCGGGAGGACAGATACGCAGTATTTT. Protein product: CASSTSGRTDTQYF.

The J gene is TRBJ1-1, the V gene TRBV10-1, with 8 nucleotides matching TRBD1. Germline V gene sequence: CDR1 WNHNN, CDR2 SYGVQD (reference sequence). CDR3 length: 16 amino acids. V shed 0 bases and J 1 base; nucleotides not matched to a gene: 4. The CDR3 region has the DNA TGCGCCAGCAGTGAGTCTGGGCAGGGGGCGAACACTGAAGCTTTCTTT. Amino acid sequence: CASSESGQGANTEAFF.

The CDR3 nucleotides are TGTGCCTGGGTAACAGGCTTCTATGGCTACACCTTC. Its protein product is CAWVTGFYGYTF. The chain has TRBV30 and TRBJ1-2; TRBD1 might be the D (5 bases). The germline V and J ends were trimmed by 5 bases and 4 bases, with 11 bases remaining between them. The CDR3 is made up of 12 amino acids. The germline CDR1 and CDR2 sequences are GTSNPN and SVGIG (reference sequence).

This clone showed up just a few times. V gene TRBV6-5 combines with J gene TRBJ2-4; TRBD1 aligns across 8 bases. From germline, CDR1 is MNHEY and CDR2 SVGAGI. V lost 1 base and J lost 0; bases outside the gene matches: 2. This CDR3 is 16 amino acids long. CDR3 DNA sequence: TGTGCCAGCAGTTACTGGGACAGGCTAGCCAAAAACATTCAGTACTTC. Translation gives CASSYWDRLAKNIQYF.

This chain connects TRBV4-2 to TRBJ2-7, with a weak D call TRBD1 (6 bases). CDR1 LGHNA and CDR2 YNFKEQ come from the germline V gene. This CDR3 spans 15 amino acids. V lost 4 bases to trimming and J lost 5 bases, with 18 bases between them. DNA of the CDR3: TGTGCCAGCAGCCGAGATAAGGGGGTTGGGGACGAGCAGTACTTC. Translated, it gives CASSRDKGVGDEQYF.

This clone has a count of ten or more. The chain carries TRBV5-1 and TRBJ2-3; 7 positions agree with TRBD1. Germline-derived CDR1 and CDR2 are SGHRS and YFSETQ. This CDR3 contains 15 residues. V trimming: 7 bases; J trimming: 0 bases; junction bases outside the gene matches: 8. CDR3 sequence: CASRQGSFSTDTQYF. CDR3 nucleotide sequence: TGCGCCAGCCGACAGGGCAGCTTTAGCACAGATACGCAGTATTTT.

This clone was counted at least ten times. This chain joins TRBV9 and TRBJ2-3, with 8 bases lining up with TRBD2. The CDR3 is made up of 14 amino acids. The germline V gene encodes CDR1 SGDLS and CDR2 YYNGEE. V lost 2 bases and J lost 3; bases outside the gene matches: 2. The CDR3 sequence: CASSVSGSTDTQYF. As DNA, the CDR3 is TGTGCCAGCAGCGTCAGCGGGAGTACAGATACGCAGTATTTT. The complete variable domain, with remaining parts taken from reference TRBV9 and TRBJ2-3, reads DSGVTQTPKHLITATGQRVTLRCSPRSGDLSVYWYQQSLDQGLQFLIQYYNGEERAKGNILERFSAQQFPDLHSELNLSSLELGDSALYFCASSVSGSTDTQYFGPGTRLTVL.

This clone was picked up many times. The gene calls are TRBV5-1 and TRBJ2-5; the D gene could be TRBD1 or TRBD2 (5 bases each). Germline CDR1 reads SGHRS; CDR2 reads YFSETQ. The CDR3 runs to 14 residues. The ends were cut back, 0 bases at V and 1 base at J, with 7 bases in the middle. For the CDR3, the DNA is TGCGCCAGCAGCTTGGGAGGGGTCCAAGAGACCCAGTACTTC. It translates to CASSLGGVQETQYF.

This clone has more than one count but fewer than ten. One junction end does not reproduce the germline sequence, and a read error may be involved. The chain joins TRBV6-2 or TRBV6-3 to TRBJ2-2; possibly TRBD2 for D (6 bases). Germline values: CDR1 MNHEY, CDR2 SVGEGT. The CDR3 totals 14 residues. CDR3 coding DNA: TGTGCCAGCAGTTACTCGAAGGCTGGCGGGGAGCTGTCTTTT. Translating gives CASSYSKAGGELSF.

This chain uses TRBV6-2 or TRBV6-3 with TRBJ1-2; D gene ambiguous. Trimming pared 10 bases from V and 4 bases from J, leaving 22 bases between. The CDR3 sequence is 15 residues long. Germline lookup yields CDR1 MNHEY and CDR2 SVGEGT. DNA for the CDR3: TGTGCCACCACTCCCTCTGGCCTATACACCTATGGCTACACCTTC. It yields the protein CATTPSGLYTYGYTF.

The chain has TRBV9 and TRBJ2-7, with D maybe TRBD2 (5 bases). The V and J ends lost 0 bases and 1 base respectively, with 11 bases between them. Germline CDR1 SGDLS, CDR2 YYNGEE. The CDR3 length is 15 residues. CDR3 DNA sequence: TGTGCCAGCAGCGTAGGGGAGTATTGGTCCTACGAGCAGTACTTC. Residues: CASSVGEYWSYEQYF.

This clone showed up just a few times. The chain combines TRBV7-8 with TRBJ2-7; 11 bases agree with TRBD1. In germline, CDR1 is SGHVS, CDR2 FQNEAQ. Trimming cost V 5 bases and J 6 bases; bases outside gene matches: 6. CDR3 length: 14 residues. CDR3 amino acids: CASSPRTGGGEQYF. The CDR3 region has the DNA TGTGCCAGCAGCCCCAGGACAGGGGGCGGCGAGCAGTACTTC.

The CDR3 nucleotides are TGCAGTGCTAGAGATTTTAGCGGGAGGGACACCGGGGAGCTGTTTTTT. Protein sequence: CSARDFSGRDTGELFF. The genes are TRBV20-1 and TRBJ2-2; 11 positions match TRBD2. Germline trimming cut 0 bases from V and 3 bases from J; bases unmatched to any gene: 3. In germline, CDR1 is DFQATT, CDR2 SNEGSKA (reference sequence). This CDR3 region has 16 residues.

The V and J genes are TRBV28 and TRBJ2-3; tentative D call: TRBD2 (6 bases). Per the germline V gene, CDR1 is MDHEN and CDR2 is SYDVKM. V gave up 5 bases and J gave up 4 bases, with 19 bases separating them. This CDR3 region has 16 residues. DNA for the CDR3: TGTGCCAGCAGTCCTTGGGACTCCTCGGGACCAGATACGCAGTATTTT. Amino acid sequence: CASSPWDSSGPDTQYF.

This chain joins TRBV12-3 or TRBV12-4 and TRBJ2-6; D not certain. V lost 5 bases, J lost 0 bases, and 14 bases lay in between. CDR3 size: 17 residues. The CDR3 region has the DNA TGTGCCAGCAGTCCACCCTTTTTTTACTCTGGGGCCAACGTCCTGACTTTC. Protein product: CASSPPFFYSGANVLTF.

This clone has just a few counts. The chain couples TRBV27 to TRBJ2-3, with 8 nucleotides matching TRBD2. The junction had 16 bases not matched to a gene; V was cut back by 8 bases and J by 0 bases. The CDR3 runs to 18 residues. CDR1 and CDR2 (germline): MNHEY, SMNVEV (reference sequence). For the CDR3, the DNA is TGTGCCAGCCCCGCGGTATCCGAGACTAGCGAGAGCACAGATACGCAGTATTTT. It codes for CASPAVSETSESTDTQYF.

The chain has TRBV6-2 or TRBV6-3 and TRBJ2-2; 10 nucleotides align to TRBD1. Trimming removed 8 bases from V and 4 bases from J; junction bases left unmatched: 1. Germline lookup yields CDR1 MNHEY and CDR2 SVGEGT. The CDR3 spans 13 residues. CDR3 DNA sequence: TGTGCCAGCCGGACAGGGGGCACCGGGGAGCTGTTTTTT. This translates into CASRTGGTGELFF.

V gene TRBV6-4 combines with J gene TRBJ1-6, with D unresolved. V lost 4 bases, J lost 10 bases, and 11 bases lay in between. CDR3 length equals 13 residues. From germline, CDR1 is MRHNA and CDR2 SNTAGT. CDR3 DNA sequence: TGTGCCAGCAGTGCCGGGAGCTCATCACCCCTCCACTTT. It translates to CASSAGSSSPLHF.

The chain carries TRBV19 and TRBJ1-5, with 10 nucleotides matching TRBD1. The CDR3 length is 17 residues. After removal of 3 bases from V and 1 base from J, the junction contained 6 bases not matched to a gene. CDR1 is LNHDA, CDR2 SQIVND, per germline (reference sequence). This CDR3 is CASSMDDRGLSNQPQHF. The CDR3 DNA follows: TGTGCCAGTAGTATGGATGACAGGGGGCTAAGCAATCAGCCCCAGCATTTT.

As to this clone: The junction departs from the called germline gene at one end, perhaps through a read error. This chain links TRBV19 with TRBJ2-7; 7 bases match TRBD2. CDR3 length equals 13 residues. Looked up from germline, CDR1 is LNHDA and CDR2 is SQIVND (reference sequence). The CDR3 is CASIIREAYEQYF. The DNA of the CDR3 is TGTGCCAGTATTATACGGGAGGCCTACGAGCAGTACTTC.

About this clone: Since a much larger clone is just one base distant, this may be a read error. The chain combines TRBV7-8 with TRBJ1-2; maybe TRBD1 (5 bases). CDR3 size: 13 residues. Germline V gene sequence: CDR1 SGHVS, CDR2 FQNEAQ. The CDR3 bases are TGTGTCAGCAGCCTCACGGGGGGCTATGGCTACACCTTC. Translated, it gives CVSSLTGGYGYTF.

This clone was detected many times. A much larger clone differs by one base, so this may be a read error. The same CDR3 can be traced to other DNA sequences in this sample. The V call is TRBV3-1, the J call TRBJ2-3; 10 nucleotides align to TRBD2. Looked up from germline, CDR1 is LGHDT and CDR2 is YNNKEL (reference sequence). CDR3 length: 17 amino acids. The CDR3 bases are TGTGCCAGCAGTCAAGATCGGCTAGCGGGAGTTCCAGATACGCAGTATTTT. Translation gives CASSQDRLAGVPDTQYF.

V usage is TRBV28 and J usage is TRBJ1-5; 9 bases match TRBD1. Germline-derived CDR1 and CDR2 are MDHEN and SYDVKM. This CDR3 spans 16 amino acids. J gave up 3 bases and V 3 bases, and 6 bases lay outside the gene matches. The CDR3 reads CASSFRQGVTNQPQHF. CDR3 DNA sequence: TGTGCCAGCAGTTTCCGACAGGGGGTTACCAATCAGCCCCAGCATTTT.